The entry below describes one TCR beta chain. Its antigen remains unknown. All of the isolated RNA was reverse transcribed, so expressed TCRB transcripts were sequenced. TCRdb keeps only in-frame clones here, not all; method: immunoSEQ multiplex PCR. This sample has 350,000 or so clones, with about 18% found just once. This record comes from a study of beta chain features in type 1 diabetes. On the study more broadly: Age, gender and cell yields were alike across patients and healthy donors.

Germline values: CDR1 GTSNPN, CDR2 SVGIG (reference sequence). V was trimmed by 3 bases and J by 0 bases, leaving 18 bases between them. This CDR3 is built from 17 residues. The study's findings and limits: A pattern of fewer insertions and more deletions at VDJ junctions was seen in type 1 diabetes patients.

This clonotype originated in a woman aged 18-29 years in good health. This sequence joins TRBV30 and TRBJ1-3; no reliable D call. Material: naive CD4+ T cells from blood. CDR3 region: CAWRSYVQRVSGNTIYF. CDR3 bases: TGTGCCTGGAGAAGCTATGTGCAGAGGGTCTCTGGAAACACCATATATTTT.